The 20 T cell receptor beta chains given below trace back to one sample, sequenced in a study of breast tumors, draining lymph nodes, adjacent tissues. Axillary draining lymph nodes of breast cancer patients supplied the node samples. TCRdb fed the multiplex PCR reads into MiXCR, producing one record per CDR3 protein. In the table there are around 230,000 distinct CDR3 sequences, around 35% of which are singletons. Material for sequencing was axillary lymph node tissue. Receptor source: a female donor with breast cancer. Some clones in this sample may be carry-over from other donors' samples.

The table lists this clonotype with many counts. The rearrangement joins TRBV20-1 to TRBJ1-6, with D unresolved. The CDR3 runs to 14 residues. The ends were cut back, 5 bases at V and 5 bases at J, with 13 bases in the middle. CDR1 and CDR2 from the germline V gene are DFQATT and SNEGSKA (reference sequence). CDR3 amino acids: CSAFPRGNNSPLHF. CDR3 bases: TGCAGTGCTTTCCCCAGAGGGAATAATTCACCCCTCCACTTT.

This clonotype was seen many times. J is TRBJ2-1 and V is TRBV5-1; maybe TRBD1 (5 bases). The V end was cut by 4 bases, the J end by 4 bases, with 12 bases between. The CDR3 runs to 14 residues. Germline lookup yields CDR1 SGHRS and CDR2 YFSETQ. Written as DNA, the CDR3 is TGCGCCAGCAGCCCAGACAGATTTTACAATGAGCAGTTCTTC. Protein: CASSPDRFYNEQFF.

With respect to this clonotype: A single base separates this from a much larger clone, so it may be a read error. This chain uses TRBV6-1 with TRBJ2-7, with TRBD2 matching 7 bases. From germline, CDR1 is MNHNS and CDR2 SASEGT. V was clipped by 5 bases and J by 2 bases; unmatched bases: 6. This CDR3 comprises 14 residues. This CDR3 is CASSLAGAPYEQYF. The DNA for the CDR3 is TGTGCCAGCAGTCTGGCGGGAGCTCCCTACGAGCAGTACTTC.

The chain joins TRBV20-1 to TRBJ1-2, with D perhaps matching TRBD1 (5 bases). The CDR3 is made up of 15 amino acids. V was cut by 0 bases and J by 4 bases, with 15 bases left in between. The V gene's germline CDR1 is DFQATT and CDR2 SNEGSKA (reference sequence). The DNA for the CDR3 is TGCAGTGCTAGAGAGCGGAAGTCAGGGCTCTATGGCTACACCTTC. As protein: CSARERKSGLYGYTF.

Only a few counts were recorded for this clonotype. The chain has TRBV30 and TRBJ2-4; TRBD1 agrees at 10 bases. J lost 8 bases, V lost 6 bases, and 1 base had no gene match. Germline values: CDR1 GTSNPN, CDR2 SVGIG (reference sequence). The CDR3 totals 11 residues. CDR3 coding DNA: TGTGCCTGCGGGACAGGGGACATTCAGTACTTC. Translation gives CACGTGDIQYF. Full variable domain (missing parts from reference TRBV30 and TRBJ2-4): SQTIHQWPATLVQPVGSPLSLECTVEGTSNPNLYWYRQAAGRGLQLLFYSVGIGQISSEVPQNLSASRPQDRQFILSSKKLLLSDSGFYLCACGTGDIQYFGAGTRLSVL.

This clonotype occurred many times. V gene TRBV4-2 combines with J gene TRBJ2-1, with TRBD2 identical over 7 bases. CDR1 and CDR2 from the germline V gene are LGHNA and YNFKEQ. This CDR3 has 14 residues. V gave up 1 base and J gave up 8 bases; unmatched junction bases: 5. The CDR3 nucleotides read TGTGCCAGCAGCCAAGGTACGGGGGGACATGAGCAGTTCTTC. This gives the protein CASSQGTGGHEQFF.

On this clonotype itself: This may come from a read error, since a much larger clone is one base off. CDR3 DNA sequence: TGTGCCAGTACAGCACTCCGGGGCAGGGCTGTTATTAGCACAGATACGCAGTATTTT. This translates into CASTALRGRAVISTDTQYF. The chain uses TRBV19 and TRBJ2-3; D assignment may be TRBD1 or TRBD2 (5 bases each). Between the trimmed V and J ends, which lost 7 bases and 0 bases, there was a span of 26 bases. Germline V CDR1 and CDR2: LNHDA, SQIVND (reference sequence). The CDR3 totals 19 residues.

This clonotype was seen repeatedly, ten times or more. V gene TRBV6-1 combines with J gene TRBJ1-2; D not certain. V was shortened by 2 bases and J by 5 bases, with 9 bases between the two germline ends. Germline CDR1 MNHNS, CDR2 SASEGT. The CDR3 spans 13 residues. CDR3 protein: CASSERLFYGYTF. The CDR3 DNA sequence: TGTGCCAGCAGTGAAAGACTGTTTTATGGCTACACCTTC.

Concerning this clonotype: A read error may account for a junction end that differs from germline. This chain connects TRBV20-1 to TRBJ2-5; D remains ambiguous. From germline, CDR1 is DFQATT and CDR2 SNEGSKA (reference sequence). This CDR3 is built from 12 residues. The DNA for the CDR3 is TGCAGTGCCAGGCGTGGGGTTGAGACCCCGTACTTC. As protein: CSARRGVETPYF.

Of note for this clonotype: One base away lies a much larger clone, so this may be a sequencing read error. The chain employs TRBV5-4 and TRBJ1-6; 7 bases are a match to TRBD1. Germline loops: CDR1 SGHNT, CDR2 YYREEE (reference sequence). This CDR3 is built from 16 residues. The CDR3 loop is CARSLGPGQKNSPLHF. The DNA of the CDR3 is TGTGCCCGCAGCTTGGGCCCGGGACAGAAAAATTCACCCCTCCACTTT.

CDR3 sequence reads: CASSLARRQGEAFF. The CDR3 nucleotides read TGCGCCAGCAGCTTGGCGAGAAGACAGGGAGAAGCTTTCTTT. The chain has TRBV5-1 and TRBJ1-1; 7 bases line up with TRBD1. Per the germline V gene, CDR1 is SGHRS and CDR2 is YFSETQ. Trimming took 0 bases from V and 8 from J; bases not matched to a gene: 7. The CDR3 is 14 residues long. Complete variable domain (other parts from reference TRBV5-1 and TRBJ1-1): KAGVTQTPRYLIKTRGQQVTLSCSPISGHRSVSWYQQTPGQGLQFLFEYFSETQRNKGNFPGRFSGRQFSNSRSEMNVSTLELGDSALYLCASSLARRQGEAFFGQGTRLTVV.

Comments on this clonotype: A read error may explain this, as a much larger clone is one base away. The chain joins TRBV14 to TRBJ2-2; 7 bases map to TRBD2. CDR3 length equals 17 residues. The germline CDR1 and CDR2 sequences are SGHDN and FVKESK. The CDR3 protein is CASSLYGLVGNTGELFF. The CDR3 bases are TGTGCCAGCAGCCTCTACGGACTAGTGGGAAACACCGGAGAGCTGTTTTTT.

This clonotype was observed many times. This chain links TRBV7-9 with TRBJ2-3; the D is unclear. Germline V gives CDR1 SEHNR, CDR2 FQNEAQ (reference sequence). CDR3 length: 15 residues. Trimming removed 1 base from V and 5 bases from J, with 13 bases in between. The CDR3 reads CASSLGPLLVDTQYF. As DNA, the CDR3 is TGTGCCAGCAGCTTAGGGCCCCTATTGGTAGATACGCAGTATTTT.

This clonotype occurred many times. The rearrangement links TRBV12-3 or TRBV12-4 to TRBJ2-3, with TRBD2 matching 12 bases. V trimming: 2 bases; J trimming: 1 base; junction bases outside the gene matches: 4. The CDR3 runs 17 residues. The CDR3 nucleotides read TGTGCCAGCAGTTTAAGACTAGCGGGGGCCGGCACAGATACGCAGTATTTT. Translation: CASSLRLAGAGTDTQYF.

There are many counts of this clonotype. The chain links TRBV11-2 to TRBJ2-7, with TRBD2 matching 9 bases. This CDR3 spans 15 amino acids. Germline lookup yields CDR1 SGHAT and CDR2 FQNNGV. The V and J ends lost 4 bases and 5 bases, in that order; junction bases with no gene match: 9. The CDR3 here is CASSSEGLASHEQYF. In DNA form, the CDR3 reads TGTGCCAGCAGCTCGGAAGGACTAGCGTCCCACGAGCAGTACTTC.

As concerns this clonotype: A much more abundant neighbour one base away suggests this may be a read error. V is TRBV7-9 and J is TRBJ2-1, with 10 bases matching TRBD2. CDR3 length: 15 residues. Germline-derived CDR1 and CDR2 are SEHNR and FQNEAQ (reference sequence). CDR3 sequence reads: CASRPGLAVYNEQLF. CDR3 DNA sequence: TGTGCCAGCCGCCCTGGACTAGCGGTCTACAATGAGCAGCTCTTC. Complete variable domain (other parts from reference TRBV7-9 and TRBJ2-1): DTGVSQNPRHKITKRGQNVTFRCDPISEHNRLYWYRQTLGQGPEFLTYFQNEAQLEKSRLLSDRFSAERPKGSFSTLEIQRTEQGDSAMYLCASRPGLAVYNEQLFGPGTRLTVL.

This clonotype was detected ten times or more. V is TRBV3-1 and J is TRBJ2-7; D not certain. V was shortened by 5 bases and J by 3 bases, with 11 bases between the two germline ends. Germline values: CDR1 LGHDT, CDR2 YNNKEL (reference sequence). The CDR3 runs to 13 residues. In nucleotides, the CDR3 is TGTGCCAGCAGCTCGGCCCGCATCTACGAGCAGTACTTC. Encoded protein: CASSSARIYEQYF.

This clonotype has more than one count but fewer than ten. The DNA is omitted, as the CDR3 cannot be located on it reliably, and the CDR3 follows TCRdb's listing. The CDR3 is CASGTGANVLTFGAGELFF. V usage is TRBV7-3 and J usage is TRBJ2-2; the table's D call of TRBD1 was not tested on the DNA. Germline assignment: CDR1 SGHTA and CDR2 FQGTGA. The CDR3 spans 19 amino acids, including both terminal residues.

Many counts were recorded for this clonotype. This sequence joins TRBV20-1 and TRBJ2-2; D is undetermined. V lost 0 bases and J lost 4, with 6 bases in between. The CDR3 has 13 amino acids. The V gene's germline CDR1 is DFQATT and CDR2 SNEGSKA (reference sequence). CDR3 sequence: CSAREPITGELFF. The CDR3 nucleotides are TGCAGTGCTAGAGAACCAATCACCGGGGAGCTGTTTTTT.

To note about this clonotype: Since no conserved phenylalanine or tryptophan closes the CDR3, a read error is the likely cause. The limits of the CDR3 on the DNA are not certain, so only TCRdb's listed CDR3 is given. V gene TRBV30 combines with J gene TRBJ2-2; TRBD2 is the table's D call and was not checked against the DNA. The CDR3 has 9 amino acids, counting both end residues. The germline V gene encodes CDR1 GTSNPN and CDR2 SVGIG (reference sequence). This chain's CDR3 is CAWSVRREG.